Each of the 2 T cell receptor beta chains below was sequenced from the same sample in a study of control samples from healthy donors and cancer patients. Sequencing used immunoSEQ multiplex PCR; TCRdb keeps in-frame clones, though not all of them. The repertoire holds over 150,000 clones, with approximately 95% as singletons. Sequenced: blood. The source is a man aged 18 to 29 in good health.

The chain carries TRBV5-1 and TRBJ2-1, with 16 bases that match TRBD2. Trimming cost V 4 bases and J 6 bases; bases outside gene matches: 4. Germline V gives CDR1 SGHRS, CDR2 YFSETQ. The length of the CDR3 is 16 residues. CDR3 coding DNA: TGCGCCAGCAGCCTTGGGACTAGCGGGGGGGGCAATGAGCAGTTCTTC. Amino acid sequence: CASSLGTSGGGNEQFF.

The chain employs TRBV18 and TRBJ2-3; possibly TRBD2 for D (6 bases). The V gene's germline CDR1 is KGHSH and CDR2 LQKENI. The CDR3 runs to 14 residues. With 0 bases removed from V and 6 bases from J, the gap between germline ends came to 10 bases. The CDR3 DNA follows: TGTGCCAGCTCACCACCTTCGGGGGAGGATACGCAGTATTTT. Its translation: CASSPPSGEDTQYF.